A single TCR beta chain is shown here with its context. Its antigen is currently unknown. Only in-frame clones appear in the TCRdb table, and some are missing; sequencing was by immunoSEQ multiplex PCR. Of 1.5 million to 2.5 million clones in the sample, about 95% were seen once. These data belong to a study of shared clonotypes between healthy human individuals. CD45RO-negative CD8 cells positively selected for CCR7 made up the naive population, which excluded terminally differentiated effector memory CD45RA+ cells. General study findings and limits: Depth of sequencing was expected to influence donor clonotype sharing.

Sequences were obtained from naive CD8+ T cells sorted from blood. This clonotype originated in a man between 18 and 29 years old in good health.

This CDR3 is CASSPAPLVGGPNTQYF. CDR3 in DNA: TGTGCCAGCTCACCTGCCCCCCTAGTAGGAGGGCCGAATACGCAGTATTTT. The genes are TRBV18 and TRBJ2-3; weak D call: TRBD2 (6 bases). Germline lookup yields CDR1 KGHSH and CDR2 LQKENI. Trimming removed 3 bases from V and 7 bases from J, with 23 bases in between. The CDR3 contains 17 residues.